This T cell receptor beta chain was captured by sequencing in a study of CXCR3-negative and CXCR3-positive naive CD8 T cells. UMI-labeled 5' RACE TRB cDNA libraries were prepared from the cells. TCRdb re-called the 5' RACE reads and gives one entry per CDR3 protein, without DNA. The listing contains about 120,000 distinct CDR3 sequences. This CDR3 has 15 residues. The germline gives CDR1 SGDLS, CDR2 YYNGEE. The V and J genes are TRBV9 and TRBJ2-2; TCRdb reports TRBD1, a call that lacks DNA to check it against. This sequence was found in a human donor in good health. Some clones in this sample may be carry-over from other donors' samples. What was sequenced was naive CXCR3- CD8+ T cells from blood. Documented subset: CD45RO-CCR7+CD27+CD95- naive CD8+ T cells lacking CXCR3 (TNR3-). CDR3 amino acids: CASSVQGQGSGELFF. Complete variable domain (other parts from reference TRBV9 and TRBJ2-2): DSGVTQTPKHLITATGQRVTLRCSPRSGDLSVYWYQQSLDQGLQFLIQYYNGEERAKGNILERFSAQQFPDLHSELNLSSLELGDSALYFCASSVQGQGSGELFFGEGSRLTVL.